The present T cell receptor (beta chain) was sequenced within a study of T cells in Graves' hyperthyroidism and ophthalmopathy. Overall study results and limits: Most thyroid clonotypes that were expanded above 0.001 also turned up in blood.

Amplification of TCR beta CDR3 regions used RNA as the template. A first-round RT-PCR of the TCR CDR3 used the HTBI primer set. TCRdb passed the multiplex PCR reads through MiXCR, listing each CDR3 protein once. The sample consists of under 450,000 distinct CDR3 sequences, about 13% of them appearing once. CDR3 size: 16 residues. The V segment lost 4 bases and the J segment 6 bases; nucleotides outside the gene matches: 7. CDR1 is MDHEN, CDR2 SYDVKM, per germline. This clonotype has more than one count but fewer than ten. Its specificity is not known. This TCR was sampled from a man between 25 and 39 years old with Graves' hyperthyroidism that later progressed to Graves' ophthalmopathy. The sequenced sample consisted of blood. V is TRBV28 and J is TRBJ1-6; 9 nucleotides align to TRBD1. CDR3 loop: CASSSHRGRGNSPLHF. DNA for the CDR3: TGTGCCAGCAGTTCTCACAGGGGGCGAGGTAATTCACCCCTCCACTTT.